The 30 T cell receptor beta chains presented below share a single source sample, sequenced in a study of breast tumors, draining lymph nodes, adjacent tissues. The lymph nodes were axillary draining lymph nodes from breast cancer patients. TCRdb ran MiXCR on the multiplex PCR reads and lists one entry per CDR3 protein. The sample has roughly 220,000 distinct CDR3 sequences, under 40% seen once. The sample comprised axillary lymph node tissue. These receptors all stem from a female donor with breast cancer. Some clones in this sample may be carry-over from other donors' samples.

The sample holds many counts of this clonotype. The chain uses TRBV18 and TRBJ1-3, with D tentatively TRBD1 (6 bases). CDR3 size: 17 residues. V lost 6 bases and J lost 0, with 18 bases in between. From germline, CDR1 is KGHSH and CDR2 LQKENI. DNA of the CDR3: TGTGCCAGCTCCCTCATTGTGGGGGGCGTCTCTGGAAACACCATATATTTT. Amino acid sequence: CASSLIVGGVSGNTIYF.

This clonotype was found a few times. The conserved phenylalanine or tryptophan normally closing the CDR3 is absent here, so this likely arose from a read error. The chain combines TRBV20-1 with TRBJ2-5; D gene uncertain. This CDR3 has 10 amino acids. With 6 bases removed from V and 5 bases from J, the gap between germline ends came to 7 bases. In germline, CDR1 is DFQATT, CDR2 SNEGSKA (reference sequence). The CDR3 DNA is TGCAGTGCCTTGGGGGAGACCCAGTACTCC. It is translated as CSALGETQYS.

There are a few counts of this clonotype. A much larger clone lies one base from this, so it may be a read error. V is TRBV9 and J is TRBJ2-1; a weak D match, TRBD2 (5 bases). Germline V CDR1 and CDR2: SGDLS, YYNGEE. This CDR3 comprises 15 residues. The CDR3 region is CASSVSTGVSDEPFF. The CDR3 coding sequence is TGTGCCAGCAGCGTAAGTACTGGAGTTAGCGATGAGCCGTTCTTC.

The chain uses TRBV5-5 and TRBJ2-2; 9 bases agree with TRBD1. CDR1 is SGHKS, CDR2 YYEKEE, per germline (reference sequence). V gave up 3 bases and J gave up 5 bases; unmatched junction bases: 2. CDR3 size: 14 residues. CDR3 residues: CASSSGQGTGELFF. The DNA for the CDR3 is TGTGCCAGCAGCTCAGGACAGGGGACCGGGGAGCTGTTTTTT.

In the case of this clonotype: A much bigger clone sits one base away, suggesting this may be a read error. This chain joins TRBV14 and TRBJ2-1; maybe TRBD2 (5 bases). This CDR3 contains 15 residues. Germline V lookup: CDR1 SGHDN, CDR2 FVKESK. CDR3 residues: CASSPPSRGYNEPFF. The CDR3 nucleotides are TGTGCCAGCAGCCCCCCTTCTCGGGGATACAATGAGCCGTTCTTC.

This chain uses TRBV29-1 with TRBJ1-4; 8 bases align to TRBD1. The V segment lost 7 bases and the J segment 6 bases; nucleotides outside the gene matches: 7. The germline V gene encodes CDR1 SQVTM and CDR2 ANQGSEA. CDR3 length equals 13 residues. CDR3 sequence: CSAGGQGDEKLFF. The CDR3 region has the DNA TGCAGCGCTGGCGGACAGGGTGATGAAAAACTGTTTTTT. Together with reference TRBV29-1 and TRBJ1-4, the CDR3 gives the full variable domain: SAVISQKPSRDICQRGTSLTIQCQVDSQVTMMFWYRQQPGQSLTLIATANQGSEATYESGFVIDKFPISRPNLTFSTLTVSNMSPEDSSIYLCSAGGQGDEKLFFGSGTQLSVL.

This clonotype was counted at least ten times. This chain uses TRBV15 with TRBJ2-3; TRBD2 matches 12 bases. This CDR3 comprises 16 residues. V lost 2 bases to trimming and J lost 4 bases; unmatched junction nucleotides: 4. Germline-derived CDR1 and CDR2 are LNHNV and YYDKDF (reference sequence). The CDR3 bases are TGTGCCACCAGCAGACAGACTAGCGGGAGTGCAGATACGCAGTATTTT. Its protein is CATSRQTSGSADTQYF. Complete variable domain (other parts from reference TRBV15 and TRBJ2-3): DAMVIQNPRYQVTQFGKPVTLSCSQTLNHNVMYWYQQKSSQAPKLLFHYYDKDFNNEADTPDNFQSRRPNTSFCFLDIRSPGLGDTAMYLCATSRQTSGSADTQYFGPGTRLTVL.

This clonotype was detected ten times or more. This chain links TRBV5-1 with TRBJ1-3; 10 bases line up with TRBD1. V shed 4 bases and J 6 bases; nucleotides not matched to a gene: 7. Germline values: CDR1 SGHRS, CDR2 YFSETQ. CDR3 size: 15 residues. This chain's CDR3 is CASSPTGTGANTIYF. The CDR3 bases are TGCGCCAGCAGCCCAACCGGGACAGGGGCAAACACCATATATTTT.

This clonotype was seen many times. As DNA, the CDR3 is TGTGCCAGCAGCTTAGTGTCCGGGGGCGGTCAGCCCCAGCATTTT. Amino acids: CASSLVSGGGQPQHF. The V call is TRBV7-2, the J call TRBJ1-5, with D maybe TRBD1 (6 bases). The CDR3 runs 15 residues. V lost 1 base and J 6 bases, leaving 13 bases between the germline ends. In germline, CDR1 is SGHTA, CDR2 FQGNSA.

This clonotype was seen only a few times. The chain uses TRBV6-1 and TRBJ1-2, with D perhaps TRBD1 (5 bases). Germline V gene data show CDR1 as MNHNS and CDR2 as SASEGT. V lost 3 bases and J lost 4, with 15 bases in between. This CDR3 is 15 amino acids long. CDR3 DNA: TGTGCCAGCAGTGACGACAGACTCGGTGGCTATGGCTACACCTTC. Translating it yields CASSDDRLGGYGYTF.

The gene calls are TRBV18 and TRBJ2-5, with 11 bases that match TRBD1. V lost 0 bases to trimming and J lost 9 bases; unmatched junction nucleotides: 9. The CDR3 loop spans 16 amino acids. Per germline, CDR1 KGHSH and CDR2 LQKENI. The DNA for the CDR3 is TGTGCCAGCTCACCACCGGACAGGGGGCTCAGTGAGCCCCAGTACTTC. Translated: CASSPPDRGLSEPQYF.

Details on this clonotype: A much larger clone differs from this one at a single base, so this may be a read error. The chain recombines TRBV6-5 with TRBJ1-5, with D perhaps matching TRBD1 (5 bases). CDR1 and CDR2 from the germline V gene are MNHEY and SVGAGI. V lost 6 bases, J lost 7 bases, and 16 bases lay in between. The CDR3 spans 14 residues. The CDR3, as DNA: TGTGCCAGCAGACCGAACCAGGGAGGCCAGCCCCAGCATTTT. Translating it yields CASRPNQGGQPQHF.

This clonotype turned up a few times. A read error may be the cause here, since a much bigger clone is one base away. The chain combines TRBV11-2 with TRBJ1-2; D gene unclear. Trimming removed 2 bases at V and 5 bases at J, with 12 bases between. The CDR3 totals 14 residues. Germline CDR1 is SGHAT and CDR2 is FQNNGV. The CDR3 spells CASSLNVLAYGYTF. The CDR3 DNA is TGTGCCAGCAGCTTAAATGTGCTGGCTTATGGCTACACCTTC.

This clonotype appeared a few times. The chain recombines TRBV27 with TRBJ2-7, with TRBD2 matching over 7 bases. The V segment lost 4 bases and the J segment 2 bases; nucleotides outside the gene matches: 11. This CDR3 is built from 16 residues. Germline V CDR1 and CDR2: MNHEY, SMNVEV (reference sequence). In nucleotides, the CDR3 is TGTGCCAGCAGTTCCCTCCTAGCGGCCTCTACCTACGAGCAGTACTTC. It codes for CASSSLLAASTYEQYF.

The chain is built from TRBV11-2 and TRBJ1-1; the D is unclear. The CDR3 length is 14 residues. The germline V and J ends were trimmed by 2 bases and 5 bases, with 12 bases remaining between them. CDR1 is SGHAT and CDR2 is FQNNGV in the germline V gene. This CDR3 reads CASSLNPRGTEAFF. CDR3 sequence (DNA): TGTGCCAGCAGCTTAAATCCTCGGGGAACTGAAGCTTTCTTT.

In regard to this clonotype: Sequence at one end of the junction differs from germline and may be a read error. The rearrangement uses TRBV11-2 and TRBJ2-1, with D uncertain. Germline V lookup: CDR1 SGHAT, CDR2 FQNNGV. The CDR3 covers 11 residues. The CDR3 DNA reads TGTGCCAGCAGCTTGATCAATGAGCCGTTCTTC. It is translated as CASSLINEPFF.

The chain carries TRBV3-1 and TRBJ1-2, with TRBD1 matching over 7 bases. The V and J ends lost 5 bases and 12 bases, in that order; junction bases with no gene match: 18. The CDR3 has 15 amino acids. Germline loops: CDR1 LGHDT, CDR2 YNNKEL (reference sequence). In DNA form, the CDR3 reads TGTGCCAGCAGCTATATGGGACAGTCCCTCTGGGGTCACACCTTC. Encoded protein: CASSYMGQSLWGHTF.

There are many counts of this clonotype. This sequence joins TRBV5-6 and TRBJ1-6; no reliable D call. Deletions cut 0 bases from V and 0 bases from J, with 10 bases between. The length of the CDR3 is 17 residues. Germline lookup yields CDR1 SGHDT and CDR2 YYEEEE. CDR3 in amino acids: CASSLVSASSYNSPLHF. The CDR3 nucleotides are TGTGCCAGCAGCTTGGTCAGCGCGAGCTCCTATAATTCACCCCTCCACTTT. Supplemented by reference TRBV5-6 and TRBJ1-6, the full variable domain reads DAGVTQSPTHLIKTRGQQVTLRCSPKSGHDTVSWYQQALGQGPQFIFQYYEEEERQRGNFPDRFSGHQFPNYSSELNVNALLLGDSALYLCASSLVSASSYNSPLHFGNGTRLTVT.

This chain links TRBV6-6 with TRBJ2-3; unclear D gene. The germline V gene has CDR1 MNHNY and CDR2 SVGAGI (reference sequence). The V end was cut by 5 bases, the J end by 7 bases, with 22 bases between. The CDR3 totals 16 residues. As DNA, the CDR3 is TGTGCCAGCAGTGAGTCCCTGACGGGCTCGAGATATACGCAGTATTTT. It encodes CASSESLTGSRYTQYF.

In this sample, this clonotype turned up many times. The chain recombines TRBV4-2 with TRBJ2-1; D gene uncertain. Germline loops: CDR1 LGHNA, CDR2 YNFKEQ. V lost 4 bases and J 8 bases, leaving 6 bases between the germline ends. This CDR3 spans 11 amino acids. Here the CDR3 reads CASSRVDEQFF. CDR3 coding DNA: TGTGCCAGCAGCCGAGTTGATGAGCAGTTCTTC.

This clonotype was counted at least ten times. The CDR3 spells CASSPKGEKLFF. The CDR3 DNA follows: TGTGCCAGCAGCCCTAAGGGGGAAAAACTGTTTTTT. The chain uses TRBV14 and TRBJ1-4; the D gene is possibly TRBD1 (5 bases). V was pared by 4 bases and J by 8 bases, with 8 bases between. Germline CDR1 and CDR2: SGHDN and FVKESK. The CDR3 covers 12 residues.

J is TRBJ2-2 and V is TRBV7-9, with TRBD1 as a possible D gene (6 bases). V gave up 6 bases and J gave up 13 bases, with 12 bases separating them. Germline V gives CDR1 SEHNR, CDR2 FQNEAQ (reference sequence). The CDR3 runs to 11 residues. CDR3 in amino acids: CASRGTRGLFF. The CDR3 coding sequence is TGTGCCAGCAGAGGAACCAGGGGGCTGTTTTTT.

This clonotype occurred many times. The rearrangement joins TRBV20-1 to TRBJ1-6, with TRBD1 as a possible D gene (6 bases). Trimming took off 3 bases at V and 7 bases at J, with 10 bases between the two ends. The CDR3 totals 13 residues. Looked up from germline, CDR1 is DFQATT and CDR2 is SNEGSKA (reference sequence). The CDR3 protein is CSASQGPNSPLHF. CDR3 nucleotides: TGCAGTGCTAGTCAGGGGCCAAATTCACCCCTCCACTTT.

Worth noting for this clonotype: This may stem from a read error, because a much larger clone lies one nucleotide away. The genes are TRBV20-1 and TRBJ2-1, with TRBD2 identical over 7 bases. This CDR3 comprises 16 residues. Germline CDR1 reads DFQATT; CDR2 reads SNEGSKA (reference sequence). CDR3 DNA sequence: TGCAGTGCCGTTTACAGCGGGGCCCACTCCTACAATGAGCTGTTCTTC. Protein sequence: CSAVYSGAHSYNELFF.

This clonotype was recorded many times. This chain links TRBV29-1 with TRBJ2-3, with 9 bases matching TRBD1. CDR3 length equals 14 residues. Trimming took 8 bases from V and 1 from J; bases not matched to a gene: 7. Germline assignment: CDR1 SQVTM and CDR2 ANQGSEA. CDR3 sequence reads: CSLRTGVGTDTQYF. CDR3 DNA: TGCAGCCTGAGGACAGGGGTCGGCACAGATACGCAGTATTTT.

This clonotype was recorded at least ten times. The chain carries TRBV2 and TRBJ2-5, with 9 nucleotides matching TRBD2. This CDR3 is built from 14 residues. J was trimmed by 5 bases and V by 5 bases; bases with no gene match: 6. Germline-derived CDR1 and CDR2 are SNHLY and FYNNEI. CDR3 residues: CASSWREGRETQYF. Written as DNA, the CDR3 is TGTGCCAGCAGTTGGCGGGAGGGCCGGGAGACCCAGTACTTC.

This clonotype appeared a few times. V and J are TRBV6-2 or TRBV6-3 and TRBJ2-3, with 7 bases aligning to TRBD2. J lost 4 bases, V lost 5 bases, and 9 bases had no gene match. The CDR3 is 15 residues long. Germline values: CDR1 MNHEY, CDR2 SVGEGT. CDR3 residues: CASSTQRDQADTQYF. The CDR3 region has the DNA TGTGCCAGCAGTACCCAGCGGGACCAAGCAGATACGCAGTATTTT.

On this clonotype: Since a much larger clone is just one base distant, this may be a read error. The chain combines TRBV7-2 with TRBJ2-7; TRBD1 matches 9 bases. This CDR3 region has 14 residues. Germline CDR1 reads SGHTA; CDR2 reads FQGNSA. CDR3 sequence reads: CANSPDRGGYEQYF. The CDR3 bases are TGTGCCAACAGCCCGGACAGGGGCGGCTACGAGCAGTACTTC. The variable domain in full, with the rest retrieved from reference TRBV7-2 and TRBJ2-7, is GAGVSQSPSNKVTEKGKDVELRCDPISGHTALYWYRQSLGQGLEFLIYFQGNSAPDKSGLPSDRFSAERTGGSVSTLTIQRTQQEDSAVYLCANSPDRGGYEQYFGPGTRLTVT.

At least ten counts were recorded for this clonotype. The chain links TRBV20-1 to TRBJ2-2, with 7 bases matching TRBD1. The CDR3 has 14 amino acids. The germline gives CDR1 DFQATT, CDR2 SNEGSKA (reference sequence). J was trimmed by 6 bases and V by 1 base; bases with no gene match: 5. The CDR3 loop reads CSARGPTGAGELFF. Written as DNA, the CDR3 is TGCAGTGCTAGAGGCCCCACAGGGGCCGGGGAGCTGTTTTTT.

Comment on this clonotype: A much more abundant neighbour one base away suggests this may be a read error. The rearrangement links TRBV12-3 or TRBV12-4 to TRBJ1-3, with D tentatively TRBD1 (6 bases). This CDR3 is 14 amino acids long. The CDR3 DNA follows: TGTGCCGGCAGTTTAGCAGGGGCTGGAAACACCATATATTTT. Protein: CAGSLAGAGNTIYF.